This TCR beta chain was recorded in a study of blood T cell repertoires in COVID-19 (dated by TCRdb to about 2020). Notes on the research overall: Samples covering the acute and convalescent phases of COVID-19 were provided by collaborators in the United States, Italy and Spain. The prospective study material was composed of cDNA or gDNA derived from T cells, B-cell-depleted T cells, or PBMCs. Subjects who had been exposed to COVID-19, were actively infected with it, or had recovered from it provided the deeply sampled blood TCRbeta repertoires that made up the dataset. The repertoires were released in a freely available public database intended as a resource for research on the immune response to SARS-CoV-2. Samples were obtained from the ongoing ImmuneRACE study (first 160 participants) and from about 1,300 subjects provided by 6 global collaborators. Nearly every sample came with metadata listing a de-identified subject ID, COVID-19 status, age in years and sex. Where available, HLA class I and class II types were taken from metadata supplied by the sample provider and were not determined by assay-based typing.

Whole blood was collected in K2EDTA tubes by collaborating institutions according to the institutions' own protocols. For TCRbeta analysis, collaborators shipped samples in one of three forms: frozen whole blood, isolated PBMCs, or DNA extracted from either of those sample types. Including the terminal cysteine and phenylalanine, the CDR3 comprises 17 residues. Here the CDR3 DNA is all that survives: 51 bases in frame from base 1. The germline V gene gives CDR1 as MGHRA and CDR2 as YSYEKL. V loses 1 base, J loses 3 bases, and the germline ends lie 16 bases apart. Overall results and qualifications from the work: Clinical and demographic metadata were provided uncurated, with the amount varying by source and participant.

Turning to this clone: Its specific antigen is unknown. No much larger clone exists at a distance of one base, and base qualities are not known.

The immunoSEQ Assay, a bias-controlled multiplex PCR, was used to amplify TCRbeta CDR3 regions from genomic DNA. From the authors' description of their analysis: The number of nucleated cells in each sample was estimated from the amplification of reference gene primers within the assay. To quantify the absolute abundance of each unique TCRbeta CDR3 rearrangement, sequence reads were collapsed and filtered. For each sample, productive Simpson clonality was calculated by taking the square root of Simpson's diversity index across productive rearrangements. Entries here come from immuneACCESS through TCRdb and include only in-frame sequences with V and J called. Some clones fail to appear in such tables; in the studies checked, an unresolved V gene covers under half of the shortfall, and the cause of the remainder is unknown. That table is the source of V, J and clone size, and D and trimming were worked out from the DNA. This sample comprises tens of thousands of clones, approximately 91% of them detected only once. The ten largest clones add up to about 2.9% of the sample.

The chain was built from TRBV4-1 and TRBJ1-3, and possibly TRBD1, on 6 matching bases. The sample consisted of peripheral blood. The clonotype originates from a man aged 45-60 years with active COVID-19. The nucleotides read TGCGCCAGCAGCCAAGGGGCCCGGACAGTCGATGGAAACACCATATATTTT. The resulting protein is CASSQGARTVDGNTIYF.